This entry lists 27 T cell receptor beta chains sequenced from one sample in a study of OX40 agonist ivuxolimab in advanced cancers. The assay was immunoSEQ multiplex PCR, and TCRdb's table has in-frame clones only and misses some. Altogether around 20,000 clones are present, about 73% being singletons, with the ten largest covering 16%. Sequencing was performed on CD4+ or CD8+ T cells sorted from blood, taken in a trial of the OX40 agonist ivuxolimab. The receptors stem from an adult with an advanced solid tumor such as melanoma, head and neck, liver or kidney cancer.

The V gene is TRBV7-2, the J gene TRBJ2-1; TRBD2 agrees at 11 bases. CDR1 SGHTA and CDR2 FQGNSA come from the germline V gene. The CDR3 is 16 residues long. V trimming: 5 bases; J trimming: 5 bases; junction bases outside the gene matches: 8. CDR3 DNA sequence: TGTGCCAGCAGCCCAAAACTAGCGGGGGTCAACAATGAGCAGTTCTTC. Residues: CASSPKLAGVNNEQFF.

This sequence joins TRBV4-1 and TRBJ2-7; D gene unclear. Germline lookup yields CDR1 MGHRA and CDR2 YSYEKL. Trimming took 0 bases from V and 2 from J, leaving 14 bases between them. This CDR3 has 16 amino acids. Here the CDR3 reads CASSQEGGRLPYEQYF. In nucleotides, the CDR3 is TGCGCCAGCAGCCAAGAAGGTGGACGACTCCCCTACGAGCAGTACTTC.

This rearrangement joins TRBV5-6 to TRBJ1-4; the D gene is possibly TRBD1 (5 bases). The CDR3 length is 14 residues. Germline values: CDR1 SGHDT, CDR2 YYEEEE. Between the trimmed V and J ends, which lost 1 base and 6 bases, there was a span of 10 bases. The CDR3 loop is CASSLLQGDEKLFF. The CDR3 bases are TGTGCCAGCAGCTTGCTGCAGGGCGATGAAAAACTGTTTTTT.

This sequence joins TRBV29-1 and TRBJ2-2; 11 nucleotides agree with TRBD2. The CDR3 is 16 amino acids. Losses at the gene ends were 7 bases for V and 6 bases for J; bases not matched to a gene: 13. Germline V lookup: CDR1 SQVTM, CDR2 ANQGSEA. The CDR3 DNA follows: TGCAGCGGGGGGAATAGCGGGGGGGCAACAGCCGGGGAGCTGTTTTTT. It yields the protein CSGGNSGGATAGELFF.

The gene calls are TRBV9 and TRBJ2-7; no clear D. V lost 0 bases and J lost 2, with 9 bases in between. The CDR3 has 14 amino acids. Germline assignment: CDR1 SGDLS and CDR2 YYNGEE. The CDR3 nucleotides read TGTGCCAGCAGCGTAGCTGACGGAACCTACGAGCAGTACTTC. Translating it yields CASSVADGTYEQYF.

The genes are TRBV2 and TRBJ2-7; 8 bases map to TRBD1. The germline CDR1 and CDR2 sequences are SNHLY and FYNNEI. CDR3 length: 14 amino acids. V lost 7 bases to trimming and J lost 1 base; unmatched junction nucleotides: 6. The CDR3 DNA reads as TGTGCCAGCACCCCCGGGACAGGATCCTACGAGCAGTACTTC. Translation: CASTPGTGSYEQYF.

This chain joins TRBV5-4 and TRBJ2-5; the match to TRBD1 covers 11 bases. Trimming at V came to 4 bases and at J to 7 bases, leaving 6 bases not matched to a gene. The CDR3 is made up of 14 amino acids. Germline V gene sequence: CDR1 SGHNT, CDR2 YYREEE (reference sequence). The CDR3 protein is CASSGTGGEGTQYF. The CDR3 region has the DNA TGTGCCAGCAGCGGGACAGGGGGTGAGGGGACCCAGTACTTC.

The rearrangement links TRBV9 to TRBJ2-5; maybe TRBD1 (6 bases). CDR3 length: 14 amino acids. V was shortened by 4 bases and J by 2 bases, with 12 bases between the two germline ends. The germline gives CDR1 SGDLS, CDR2 YYNGEE. The CDR3 region has the DNA TGTGCCAGCAGCTCAGGGACAAATCAAGAGACCCAGTACTTC. Its translation is CASSSGTNQETQYF.

This clone appeared a single time. The V gene is TRBV18, the J gene TRBJ1-1; D ambiguous. CDR3 size: 14 residues. V was pared by 0 bases and J by 4 bases, with 9 bases between. The V gene's germline CDR1 is KGHSH and CDR2 LQKENI. In DNA, the CDR3 is TGTGCCAGCTCACCACCAGGAGGGTCCACTGAAGCTTTCTTT. Translation: CASSPPGGSTEAFF.

V usage is TRBV7-3 and J usage is TRBJ2-3, with D uncertain. This CDR3 contains 17 residues. V shed 2 bases and J shed 0 bases, with 15 bases lying between them. CDR1 and CDR2 from the germline V gene are SGHTA and FQGTGA. The chain's CDR3 is CASSLHRAVRSTDTQYF. The CDR3 bases are TGTGCCAGCAGCTTACACCGGGCGGTTCGAAGCACAGATACGCAGTATTTT. The complete variable domain, with remaining parts taken from reference TRBV7-3 and TRBJ2-3, reads GAGVSQTPSNKVTEKGKYVELRCDPISGHTALYWYRQSLGQGPEFLIYFQGTGAADDSGLPNDRFFAVRPEGSVSTLKIQRTERGDSAVYLCASSLHRAVRSTDTQYFGPGTRLTVL.

J is TRBJ1-1 and V is TRBV7-2, with D possibly being TRBD1 (6 bases). Germline V lookup: CDR1 SGHTA, CDR2 FQGNSA. V lost 5 bases and J 7 bases, leaving 20 bases between the germline ends. The CDR3 is 15 amino acids. The chain's CDR3 is CASSEGMGRGREAFF. CDR3 bases: TGTGCCAGCAGCGAAGGTATGGGCAGGGGCCGTGAAGCTTTCTTT.

This clone came up a few times. The chain couples TRBV11-2 to TRBJ2-6; no clear D gene. CDR1 and CDR2 (germline): SGHAT, FQNNGV. Between the trimmed V and J ends, which lost 0 bases and 4 bases, there was a span of 7 bases. This CDR3 contains 15 residues. The DNA of the CDR3 is TGTGCCAGCAGCTTAGAGCCACTGGGGGCCAACGTCCTGACTTTC. As protein: CASSLEPLGANVLTF. Filled out from reference TRBV11-2 and TRBJ2-6, the complete variable domain reads EAGVAQSPRYKIIEKRQSVAFWCNPISGHATLYWYQQILGQGPKLLIQFQNNGVVDDSQLPKDRFSAERLKGVDSTLKIQPAKLEDSAVYLCASSLEPLGANVLTFGAGSRLTVL.

This clone was seen more than once but under ten times. The chain uses TRBV7-6 and TRBJ2-5, with 9 positions matching TRBD1. Per the germline V gene, CDR1 is SGHVS and CDR2 is FNYEAQ. V lost 5 bases, J lost 7 bases, and 11 bases stayed unmatched. This CDR3 is 15 amino acids long. The CDR3 is CASSGDGTGISTQYF. CDR3 in DNA: TGTGCCAGCAGCGGAGACGGGACAGGGATCTCGACCCAGTACTTC.

V is TRBV7-2 and J is TRBJ1-1, with unresolved D. The germline gives CDR1 SGHTA, CDR2 FQGNSA. The V end was cut by 6 bases, the J end by 1 base, with 9 bases between. The CDR3 contains 13 residues. The CDR3 spells CASSYNSNTEAFF. CDR3 DNA: TGTGCCAGCAGTTATAACTCGAACACTGAAGCTTTCTTT. The complete variable domain, with remaining parts taken from reference TRBV7-2 and TRBJ1-1, reads GAGVSQSPSNKVTEKGKDVELRCDPISGHTALYWYRQSLGQGLEFLIYFQGNSAPDKSGLPSDRFSAERTGGSVSTLTIQRTQQEDSAVYLCASSYNSNTEAFFGQGTRLTVV.

V usage is TRBV4-3 and J usage is TRBJ2-7; 7 bases are shared with TRBD2. The CDR3 has 14 residues. J lost 3 bases, V lost 4 bases, and 6 bases had no gene match. The germline V gene has CDR1 LGHNA and CDR2 YSLEER. The CDR3 coding sequence is TGCGCCAGCAGCCGGCGGGCGGGGGTCTACGAGCAGTACTTC. It encodes CASSRRAGVYEQYF.

The chain uses TRBV7-2 and TRBJ1-6; D remains ambiguous. The germline V and J ends were trimmed by 5 bases and 7 bases, with 12 bases remaining between them. CDR1 and CDR2 (germline): SGHTA, FQGNSA. CDR3 length: 14 amino acids. The CDR3 protein is CASSLRHGNSPLHF. The CDR3 DNA reads as TGTGCCAGCAGCCTGAGACACGGGAATTCACCCCTCCACTTT.

J is TRBJ2-7 and V is TRBV7-3, with TRBD2 as a possible D gene (6 bases). The V gene lost 5 bases and the J gene lost 3 bases, with 14 bases spanning the gap. The CDR3 has 14 amino acids. The germline gives CDR1 SGHTA, CDR2 FQGTGA. As DNA, the CDR3 is TGTGCCAGCAGCAGTTCTAGCGACCTCTACGAGCAGTACTTC. It is translated as CASSSSSDLYEQYF.

The CDR3, as DNA: TGTGCCAGCAGCTTAGAGGGGAACTCTGGAAACACCATATATTTT. Encoded protein: CASSLEGNSGNTIYF. This chain joins TRBV7-9 and TRBJ1-3; tentative D call: TRBD1 (5 bases). CDR1 SEHNR and CDR2 FQNEAQ come from the germline V gene (reference sequence). The CDR3 totals 15 residues. With 1 base removed from V and 0 bases from J, the gap between germline ends came to 7 bases.

The chain employs TRBV13 and TRBJ1-2; D remains ambiguous. The V end lost 8 bases, the J end lost 0 bases, and 10 bases lay between the germline ends. The germline gives CDR1 PRHDT, CDR2 FYEKMQ (reference sequence). The CDR3 sequence is 13 residues long. CDR3 sequence (DNA): TGTGCCAGCGGGCACACACCTAACTATGGCTACACCTTC. Translation: CASGHTPNYGYTF.

This rearrangement joins TRBV19 to TRBJ2-2; D ambiguous. Trimming pared 5 bases from V and 6 bases from J, leaving 10 bases between. This CDR3 is 13 amino acids long. The germline V gene has CDR1 LNHDA and CDR2 SQIVND (reference sequence). The CDR3 bases are TGTGCCAGTAGTCTTAGCAGGCCCGGGGAGCTGTTTTTT. Protein product: CASSLSRPGELFF.

The chain is built from TRBV19 and TRBJ1-1; 9 bases are a match to TRBD1. Germline loops: CDR1 LNHDA, CDR2 SQIVND (reference sequence). J was trimmed by 3 bases and V by 3 bases; bases with no gene match: 5. The CDR3 sequence is 15 residues long. The CDR3 DNA sequence: TGTGCCAGTAGTATCTTGGGACAGGGTCACACTGAAGCTTTCTTT. Its protein is CASSILGQGHTEAFF.

J is TRBJ2-1 and V is TRBV5-1, with TRBD2 matching over 11 bases. The CDR3 totals 15 residues. V gave up 0 bases and J gave up 8 bases; unmatched junction bases: 4. Germline CDR1 and CDR2: SGHRS and YFSETQ. CDR3 coding DNA: TGCGCCAGCAGCTTGGATAGCGGGGGGGCCCATGAGCAGTTCTTC. Its translation: CASSLDSGGAHEQFF. The full variable domain, its missing parts supplied by reference TRBV5-1 and TRBJ2-1, is KAGVTQTPRYLIKTRGQQVTLSCSPISGHRSVSWYQQTPGQGLQFLFEYFSETQRNKGNFPGRFSGRQFSNSRSEMNVSTLELGDSALYLCASSLDSGGAHEQFFGPGTRLTVL.

V is TRBV2 and J is TRBJ2-3, with 15 bases fitting TRBD2. Losses at the gene ends were 7 bases for V and 2 bases for J; bases not matched to a gene: 10. The CDR3 totals 18 residues. The germline V gene encodes CDR1 SNHLY and CDR2 FYNNEI. CDR3 amino acids: CASTTGGTSGGSTDTQYF. CDR3 coding DNA: TGTGCCAGCACCACCGGAGGGACTAGCGGGGGGTCCACAGATACGCAGTATTTT.

This clone was observed once. The chain combines TRBV6-1 with TRBJ2-1; perhaps TRBD1 as D (5 bases). Germline CDR1 MNHNS, CDR2 SASEGT. Trimming removed 1 base from V and 3 bases from J, with 10 bases in between. The CDR3 has 15 amino acids. Here the CDR3 reads CASSEDSTGYNEQFF. The DNA for the CDR3 is TGTGCCAGCAGTGAAGACAGCACAGGCTACAATGAGCAGTTCTTC.

The chain has TRBV28 and TRBJ2-4; D gene uncertain. Germline values: CDR1 MDHEN, CDR2 SYDVKM. The V end was cut by 4 bases, the J end by 9 bases, with 7 bases between. This CDR3 has 11 residues. The CDR3 protein is CASSYMSIQYF. The CDR3, as DNA: TGTGCCAGCAGTTACATGAGCATTCAGTACTTC.

The chain is built from TRBV6-6 and TRBJ1-3; unclear D gene. This CDR3 contains 14 residues. Trimming shortened V by 6 bases and J by 4 bases, and 13 bases separated the two germline ends. Germline CDR1 reads MNHNY; CDR2 reads SVGAGI (reference sequence). The DNA of the CDR3 is TGTGCCAGCAGCCACCCCCAAGACGGAAACACCATATATTTT. Amino acids: CASSHPQDGNTIYF.

The V gene is TRBV7-5, the J gene TRBJ2-5. TRBV7-5 is a recognized pseudogene. The CDR3 consists of 12 residues. The CDR3 is CASSSDGRDPYF. The CDR3 DNA reads as TGTGCCAGCAGCTCAGATGGCAGGGACCCGTACTTC.